The 4 T cell receptor beta chains presented below share a single source sample, sequenced in a study of blood T cell repertoires in COVID-19. The protocol was immunoSEQ multiplex PCR, while the TCRdb copy is restricted to in-frame clones and leaves out a portion. The sample shows a few hundred thousand clones, around 87% of them seen only once. The sequenced sample was peripheral blood. The receptor set was obtained from a woman aged 50 to 65 with acute or convalescent COVID-19.

This sequence joins TRBV7-8 and TRBJ2-3, with TRBD2 matching 12 bases. From germline, CDR1 is SGHVS and CDR2 FQNEAQ. Trimming at V came to 3 bases and at J to 1 base, leaving 5 bases not matched to a gene. The CDR3 is 17 amino acids. CDR3 coding DNA: TGTGCCAGCAGCTTTACGACTAGCGGGAGCCGCACAGATACGCAGTATTTT. The encoded protein is CASSFTTSGSRTDTQYF.

The gene calls are TRBV7-8 and TRBJ2-1, with 13 bases that match TRBD2. The CDR3 consists of 19 residues. After removal of 1 base from V and 3 bases from J, the junction contained 9 bases not matched to a gene. Germline-derived CDR1 and CDR2 are SGHVS and FQNEAQ. The CDR3 spells CASSLGFPGTSGIYNEQFF. CDR3 DNA: TGTGCCAGCAGCTTAGGTTTTCCCGGGACTAGCGGGATCTACAATGAGCAGTTCTTC.

The chain couples TRBV10-3 to TRBJ2-7, with TRBD2 matching over 10 bases. The CDR3 is made up of 14 amino acids. Germline loops: CDR1 ENHRY, CDR2 SYGVKD. V trimming: 6 bases; J trimming: 4 bases; junction bases outside the gene matches: 6. The CDR3 spells CAIRKREGQYEQYF. The CDR3 DNA reads as TGTGCCATCAGGAAGCGGGAGGGCCAGTACGAGCAGTACTTC.

The CDR3 sequence: CASSLGGYTDTQYF. As DNA, the CDR3 is TGTGCCAGCAGCCTAGGGGGTTACACAGATACGCAGTATTTT. V gene TRBV6-2 or TRBV6-3 combines with J gene TRBJ2-3, with D possibly being TRBD1 (6 bases). Germline V CDR1 and CDR2: MNHEY, SVGEGT. The V end was cut by 6 bases, the J end by 2 bases, with 12 bases between. This CDR3 spans 14 amino acids.